This T cell receptor beta chain was sequenced for a study of T cells in Graves' hyperthyroidism and ophthalmopathy (dated by TCRdb to about 2019). Regarding the study in general: Peripheral blood was sampled at the time of initial diagnosis, prior to any treatment. To identify distinguishing TCR V-J signatures, a discovery cohort of some 100 patients was used, comprising 40 to 45 with Graves' ophthalmopathy and approximately 58 with stable Graves' hyperthyroidism. An independent validation cohort of 18 to 20 hyperthyroidism patients and 15 or so patients who later progressed to ophthalmopathy tested prospective prediction of ophthalmopathy. The approximately 100 discovery patients were divided at random into training and test sets in a 7:3 ratio. The study also compared thyroid tissue and blood T-cell repertoires from about six Graves' hyperthyroidism patients. Following sampling, methimazole starting at 30 mg daily was given to hyperthyroidism patients, and high-dose intravenous methylprednisolone was given to ophthalmopathy patients. The paper describes TCR Vbeta CDR3 sequencing of 135 peripheral blood samples, made up of about 41 ophthalmopathy patients, some 80 hyperthyroidism patients and approximately 17 progressor patients. Beyond this particular receptor, the publication reports: A 13 V-J signature model separated ophthalmopathy from stable hyperthyroidism, with approximately 87% sensitivity and roughly 81% specificity in cross-validation and 80%/75% in testing. Most expanded thyroid clonotypes (frequency above 0.001) were also found in blood, which suggests that blood repertoires may mirror thyroid immune responses. During validation, the model predicted progression to ophthalmopathy a median of about 5.9 months ahead of onset, with around 71% sensitivity and more than 72% specificity. Sample size was not statistically predetermined, and blinding of investigators to group allocation was not performed.

In this sample, this clonotype turned up many times. Its antigen specificity is not known. No qualities accompany the bases; no much larger clone lies one base away. Hyperthyroidism patients were newly diagnosed, with disease duration under 2 months, and aged 18 to 65 years. Exclusion was applied to patients with uncontrolled infections, other autoimmune diseases, pregnancy or lactation. Diagnoses relied on clinical symptoms, serum thyroxine and TRAb, thyroid ultrasound and orbital computed tomography. Blood from progressor patients was collected at the time of first diagnosis with hyperthyroidism, before any ophthalmopathy symptoms had appeared. Ficoll-Paque density gradient centrifugation was used to isolate PBMCs from under 11 ml of fresh peripheral blood. Patients classed as progressors first received a Graves' hyperthyroidism diagnosis and then went on to develop ophthalmopathy during follow-up. Total RNA was extracted with Trizol reagent, and quality was checked on an Agilent 2100 Bioanalyzer.

Cut back by 2 bases and 2 bases, the V and J ends lie 15 bases apart. The CDR3, cysteine through phenylalanine, is 17 amino acids long. This entry keeps only the CDR3 DNA: 51 bases, framed from base 1. Via the germline V gene, CDR1 is SNHLY and CDR2 FYNNEI. The TCR beta CDR3 regions were amplified from RNA transcripts. The TCR CDR3 was subjected to a first round of RT-PCR using the HTBI primer set and the Qiagen OneStep RT-PCR kit. Libraries were constructed in a second round of multiplex PCR, after which size selection and purification were performed. Sequencing of the libraries was done on an Illumina HiSeq2000 using paired-end 100 bp reads. The paper's processing steps were these. SOAPnuke was used to process the raw data, throwing out any read that contained adapters or uncalled bases, had a mean Phred below 15, or lacked an exact constant-primer or identifier match. High-quality paired reads were merged with COPE v1.2.5, and unique nucleotide sequences were defined as clonotypes. MiTCR v1.1 was used to align the clonotypes against IMGT TRBV, TRBD and TRBJ reference segments. The analysis was restricted to V-J combinations with a frequency above 0.0001, which together covered around 99% of the repertoires. The TCS score was defined as F50 (clonal expansion) divided by E x V (chaos), with BLOSUM62-based TCRdist calculated between CDR3 peptides within each V-J. Welch's t-statistics and random forest reduced some 510 V-J features to 13, which were used in a naive Bayes classifier (R e1071). TCRdb cleaned the public reads at Q25 with fastp, built clones with MiXCR and kept in-frame beta chains. One record per CDR3 amino acid sequence lists the most common genes and DNA. V and J calls and clone size were set by TCRdb, not the authors. The sample has 160,000 or so distinct CDR3 sequences on record, 8% to 9.5% of them singletons. The ten largest account for approximately 20% of the sample.

The sample comprised blood. The receptor chain draws on TRBV2 and TRBJ1-4; a tentative D call is TRBD1 (5 bases match). This receptor was taken from a woman under 30 with Graves' hyperthyroidism that later progressed to Graves' ophthalmopathy. Read as DNA, the sequence is TGTGCCAGCAGTGAATTGGGCGGGGCGTCGACTAATGAAAAACTGTTTTTT. This is translated as CASSELGGASTNEKLFF.